One sample yielded the 29 T cell receptor beta chains listed below, sequenced in a study of vaccination effects on CD4 cells after COVID-19. Antigens for these TCRs are unknown. Clones were read by immunoSEQ multiplex PCR, and TCRdb kept only the in-frame ones, dropping some. The sample yields 45,000 to 50,000 clones, about 76% seen once. It was after nine to ten days of culture that CD4+ T cells were isolated. This specimen was CD4+ T cells from PBMCs cultured without peptide, taken before COVID-19 vaccination. These receptors were collected from a human donor who had a prior SARS-CoV-2 infection.

This clone was observed a handful of times. This chain uses TRBV11-3 with TRBJ2-5; D call uncertain. Germline V gene lookup returns CDR1 SGHNT and CDR2 YENEEA. V lost 5 bases, J lost 7 bases, and 11 bases lay in between. This CDR3 contains 12 residues. The DNA for the CDR3 is TGTGCCAGCAGCCCCGGAGCTGGGACCCAGTACTTC. As protein: CASSPGAGTQYF.

The V and J genes are TRBV5-1 and TRBJ2-1; 7 bases align to TRBD1. Germline V CDR1 and CDR2: SGHRS, YFSETQ. The CDR3 loop spans 15 amino acids. The junction had 7 bases not matched to a gene; V was cut back by 1 base and J by 6 bases. This CDR3 reads CASSLWDSPFNEQFF. CDR3 nucleotides: TGCGCCAGCAGCTTGTGGGACAGCCCTTTCAATGAGCAGTTCTTC.

This chain connects TRBV14 to TRBJ2-5, with 12 bases lining up with TRBD2. V lost 4 bases and J lost 4; bases outside the gene matches: 4. This CDR3 is 15 amino acids long. CDR1 is SGHDN, CDR2 FVKESK, per germline. CDR3: CASSPGTSGPETQYF. CDR3 DNA: TGTGCCAGCAGCCCTGGGACTAGCGGGCCAGAGACCCAGTACTTC.

The rearrangement links TRBV12-3 or TRBV12-4 to TRBJ2-7; a weak D match, TRBD2 (5 bases). This CDR3 is 13 amino acids long. Trimming shortened V by 6 bases and J by 7 bases, and 16 bases separated the two germline ends. CDR3 DNA: TGTGCCAGCAGCCTTGTAGAAGAGGGTGAGCAGTACTTC. The encoded protein is CASSLVEEGEQYF.

This clone appeared once. V is TRBV7-9 and J is TRBJ2-3, with unresolved D. Germline assignment: CDR1 SEHNR and CDR2 FQNEAQ (reference sequence). The CDR3 spans 13 residues. Trimming pared 1 base from V and 5 bases from J, leaving 7 bases between. CDR3 residues: CASSLGSIDTQYF. CDR3 in DNA: TGTGCCAGCAGCTTAGGCAGTATAGATACGCAGTATTTT.

This chain links TRBV5-1 with TRBJ1-1, with 9 bases identical to TRBD1. The CDR3 length is 13 residues. CDR1 is SGHRS, CDR2 YFSETQ, per germline. V gave up 4 bases and J gave up 10 bases; unmatched junction bases: 8. The CDR3 DNA is TGCGCCAGCAGCAGCGGGACAGGGCAAGTAGCTTTCTTT. Translating gives CASSSGTGQVAFF.

The gene calls are TRBV2 and TRBJ2-7; unclear D gene. Germline CDR1 and CDR2: SNHLY and FYNNEI. Trimming took off 3 bases at V and 2 bases at J, with 14 bases between the two ends. This CDR3 has 15 amino acids. The CDR3 protein is CASSDFGQATYEQYF. The CDR3 DNA follows: TGTGCCAGCAGTGACTTCGGCCAGGCAACCTACGAGCAGTACTTC.

This clone has only one observation. The chain recombines TRBV4-2 with TRBJ2-7; D unclear. This CDR3 region has 15 residues. Germline V gene sequence: CDR1 LGHNA, CDR2 YNFKEQ. V was pared by 3 bases and J by 4 bases, with 16 bases between. CDR3 in amino acids: CASSQEGMQRYEQYF. DNA of the CDR3: TGTGCCAGCAGCCAGGAAGGGATGCAACGTTACGAGCAGTACTTC.

This sequence joins TRBV7-3 and TRBJ2-2, with D maybe TRBD2 (6 bases). CDR3 length: 14 amino acids. The V end was cut by 2 bases, the J end by 3 bases, with 7 bases between. Germline V gives CDR1 SGHTA, CDR2 FQGTGA. This chain's CDR3 is CASSLGGYTGELFF. The CDR3 DNA reads as TGTGCCAGCAGCTTAGGGGGGTACACCGGGGAGCTGTTTTTT.

The rearrangement uses TRBV6-1 and TRBJ1-5, with D hard to call. The CDR3 has 12 amino acids. The V gene's germline CDR1 is MNHNS and CDR2 SASEGT. V lost 7 bases, J lost 4 bases, and 8 bases lay in between. The DNA of the CDR3 is TGTGCCAGCACAGGCGCAAATCAGCCCCAGCATTTT. This codes for CASTGANQPQHF.

The chain combines TRBV9 with TRBJ2-3, with 7 nucleotides matching TRBD2. CDR3 length: 15 amino acids. The junction had 7 bases not matched to a gene; V was cut back by 3 bases and J by 3 bases. Germline V CDR1 and CDR2: SGDLS, YYNGEE. The CDR3 DNA sequence: TGTGCCAGCAGCGCGGGACTACCTGGGACAGATACGCAGTATTTT. Translation: CASSAGLPGTDTQYF.

A few counts support this clone. V gene TRBV5-1 combines with J gene TRBJ1-2, with no clear D. The germline V gene has CDR1 SGHRS and CDR2 YFSETQ. The CDR3 is 14 residues long. Trimming left V 0 bases short and J 0 bases short, with 6 bases between. In DNA, the CDR3 is TGCGCCAGCAGCTTGGGGTCCGCTAACTATGGCTACACCTTC. This encodes CASSLGSANYGYTF.

The V call is TRBV7-9, the J call TRBJ2-5; 14 bases agree with TRBD2. This CDR3 has 15 residues. Germline CDR1 and CDR2: SEHNR and FQNEAQ (reference sequence). J was trimmed by 4 bases and V by 3 bases; bases with no gene match: 1. CDR3 nucleotides: TGTGCCAGCAGCTTGACTAGCGGGGGGGCAGAGACCCAGTACTTC. Its translation is CASSLTSGGAETQYF.

The V and J genes are TRBV12-3 or TRBV12-4 and TRBJ1-5, with a weak D call TRBD1 (6 bases). Trimming removed 6 bases from V and 4 bases from J, with 10 bases in between. The CDR3 runs 13 residues. Written as DNA, the CDR3 is TGTGCCAGCAGAACCACAGGGAATCAGCCCCAGCATTTT. Translation gives CASRTTGNQPQHF.

The chain has TRBV5-1 and TRBJ1-6; D unclear. The V gene lost 0 bases and the J gene lost 13 bases, with 17 bases spanning the gap. This CDR3 spans 15 amino acids. The germline V gene encodes CDR1 SGHRS and CDR2 YFSETQ. This CDR3 is CASSLVGSTRFPLHF. The CDR3, as DNA: TGCGCCAGCAGCTTGGTTGGCAGCACGAGATTTCCCCTCCACTTT.

This clone occurred a few times. The rearrangement links TRBV11-3 to TRBJ1-1, with D possibly TRBD1 on 5 matching bases. CDR1 and CDR2 from the germline V gene are SGHNT and YENEEA. The V end lost 1 base, the J end lost 0 bases, and 9 bases lay between the germline ends. This CDR3 has 15 residues. Here the CDR3 reads CASSLGGDLNTEAFF. The CDR3 DNA sequence: TGTGCCAGCAGCTTAGGGGGCGACCTGAACACTGAAGCTTTCTTT.

This chain connects TRBV7-2 to TRBJ1-5; D not resolved. Germline V gives CDR1 SGHTA, CDR2 FQGNSA. Deletions cut 1 base from V and 5 bases from J, with 9 bases between. The CDR3 spans 14 residues. CDR3 sequence reads: CASSLVREYQPQHF. CDR3 sequence (DNA): TGTGCCAGCAGCTTAGTTAGGGAGTATCAGCCCCAGCATTTT.

In this sample, this clone turned up a few times. The CDR3: CASSLQGAVGTEAFF. CDR3 DNA sequence: TGCGCCAGCAGCTTGCAGGGGGCGGTGGGGACTGAAGCTTTCTTT. This chain connects TRBV5-1 to TRBJ1-1; 8 bases map to TRBD1. Germline CDR1 is SGHRS and CDR2 is YFSETQ. The CDR3 has 15 residues. J lost 5 bases, V lost 1 base, and 7 bases had no gene match.

This chain links TRBV11-2 with TRBJ2-2, with 8 nucleotides matching TRBD2. The CDR3 is made up of 17 amino acids. V gave up 5 bases and J gave up 4 bases; unmatched junction bases: 12. Germline V lookup: CDR1 SGHAT, CDR2 FQNNGV. In DNA, the CDR3 is TGTGCCAGCAGCCGGGGGACTAGAGGTCGCGTCACCGGGGAGCTGTTTTTT. This encodes CASSRGTRGRVTGELFF.

The genes are TRBV7-2 and TRBJ2-7, with 8 nucleotides matching TRBD2. Germline CDR1 and CDR2: SGHTA and FQGNSA. After removal of 1 base from V and 4 bases from J, the junction contained 9 bases not matched to a gene. CDR3 length: 16 amino acids. CDR3 nucleotides: TGTGCCAGCAGCTTAGTGGGGGTAGCGGGAAGGTACGAGCAGTACTTC. Encoded protein: CASSLVGVAGRYEQYF.

This chain joins TRBV3-1 (or the pseudogene TRBV3-2) and TRBJ2-1; D is perhaps TRBD1 (6 bases). Germline loops: CDR1 LGHDT, CDR2 YNNKEL (reference sequence). The CDR3 extends over 14 amino acids. Trimming cost V 2 bases and J 6 bases, with 11 bases left between them. CDR3 region: CASSQPGQINEQFF. The CDR3 nucleotides are TGTGCCAGCAGCCAACCCGGACAGATCAATGAGCAGTTCTTC.

The rearrangement joins TRBV6-6 to TRBJ2-1; 13 bases map to TRBD2. V was clipped by 6 bases and J by 9 bases; unmatched bases: 8. This CDR3 is 15 amino acids long. Germline loops: CDR1 MNHNY, CDR2 SVGAGI (reference sequence). The CDR3 is CASRTSGRGSGEQFF. The CDR3 DNA reads TGTGCCAGCAGAACTAGCGGGAGGGGATCAGGTGAGCAGTTCTTC.

The gene calls are TRBV3-1 (or the pseudogene TRBV3-2) and TRBJ2-2; D gene uncertain. The CDR3 length is 15 residues. V lost 1 base to trimming and J lost 6 bases, with 12 bases between them. The germline gives CDR1 LGHDT, CDR2 YNNKEL (reference sequence). The CDR3 loop reads CASSQAAVGAGELFF. The CDR3 nucleotides read TGTGCCAGCAGCCAAGCGGCGGTTGGGGCCGGGGAGCTGTTTTTT.

The V gene is TRBV6-5, the J gene TRBJ2-3; 9 bases are a match to TRBD2. Unmatched junction bases numbered 9, after V lost 5 bases and J lost 6 bases. Germline V CDR1 and CDR2: MNHEY, SVGAGI. The length of the CDR3 is 15 residues. CDR3 protein: CASSLLAGVEDTQYF. The CDR3 DNA follows: TGTGCCAGCAGTCTCTTAGCGGGAGTTGAGGATACGCAGTATTTT.

This rearrangement joins TRBV11-2 to TRBJ1-5; the D is unclear. CDR1 and CDR2 (germline): SGHAT, FQNNGV. V was trimmed by 3 bases and J by 1 base, leaving 16 bases between them. The CDR3 contains 17 residues. CDR3 in DNA: TGTGCCAGCAGCTTGGGAGTACTCTCGGGGAGCAATCAGCCCCAGCATTTT. Residues: CASSLGVLSGSNQPQHF. The full variable domain, with the rest looked up from reference TRBV11-2 and TRBJ1-5, is EAGVAQSPRYKIIEKRQSVAFWCNPISGHATLYWYQQILGQGPKLLIQFQNNGVVDDSQLPKDRFSAERLKGVDSTLKIQPAKLEDSAVYLCASSLGVLSGSNQPQHFGDGTRLSIL.

The genes are TRBV2 and TRBJ1-1; D remains unclear. Germline V gene sequence: CDR1 SNHLY, CDR2 FYNNEI. V gave up 1 base and J gave up 3 bases, with 6 bases separating them. The CDR3 sequence is 13 residues long. The CDR3 DNA reads TGTGCCAGCAGTGAAGAAATGGACACTGAAGCTTTCTTT. This gives the protein CASSEEMDTEAFF.

The chain links TRBV7-2 to TRBJ2-5; D is unresolved. The V and J ends lost 4 bases and 5 bases respectively, with 11 bases between them. This CDR3 is built from 13 residues. Germline-derived CDR1 and CDR2 are SGHTA and FQGNSA. CDR3 nucleotides: TGTGCCAGCAGCTCCTTGGGATTGGAGACCCAGTACTTC. This encodes CASSSLGLETQYF.

This sequence joins TRBV12-3 or TRBV12-4 and TRBJ2-3, with unresolved D. V was clipped by 6 bases and J by 5 bases, with 6 bases between them. The CDR3 has 11 residues. DNA for the CDR3: TGTGCCAGCAGCCTCGGAGATACGCAGTATTTT. Translating gives CASSLGDTQYF.

This chain joins TRBV7-8 and TRBJ1-1, with D maybe TRBD1 (6 bases). Deletions cut 5 bases from V and 4 bases from J, with 17 bases between. The CDR3 spans 15 residues. Germline values: CDR1 SGHVS, CDR2 FQNEAQ. The CDR3 bases are TGTGCCAGCAGCGTAACAGGGATTTCAGGCACTGAAGCTTTCTTT. Translated: CASSVTGISGTEAFF.